This T cell receptor (beta chain) was identified in a study of CD8 T cells in ankylosing spondylitis. Study conclusions and caveats: Significantly higher representation of disease-linked clones was reported for matched ankylosing spondylitis synovial fluid. Seemingly distinctive of ankylosing spondylitis blood was a TCR beta motif formed by eight highly homologous variants. Relatively scarce in peripheral blood, disease-linked clones were CD8+. Previous work reported some of these motif variants in the synovial fluid and blood of reactive arthritis.

With respect to this clonotype: Its cognate antigen is unknown.

Molecular-barcoded quantitative 5'-RACE produced these TCR beta libraries. TCRdb analysed the 5' RACE reads with MiXCR anew, one entry per CDR3 protein. The sample contains around 480,000 distinct CDR3 sequences, about a sixth of which appear only once. This CDR3 has 15 amino acids. Germline V CDR1 and CDR2: SGHVS, FNYEAQ. The V segment lost 3 bases and the J segment 5 bases; nucleotides outside the gene matches: 2. The chain joins TRBV7-6 to TRBJ2-2; 11 bases match TRBD2. Sequenced input: blood, either unsorted or a sorted T cell fraction (not recorded which). This TCR derives from a male donor with ankylosing spondylitis. CDR3 nucleotide sequence: TGTGCCAGCAGCTTCATAGCGGGAGGGACCGGGGAGCTGTTTTTT. Translated: CASSFIAGGTGELFF.